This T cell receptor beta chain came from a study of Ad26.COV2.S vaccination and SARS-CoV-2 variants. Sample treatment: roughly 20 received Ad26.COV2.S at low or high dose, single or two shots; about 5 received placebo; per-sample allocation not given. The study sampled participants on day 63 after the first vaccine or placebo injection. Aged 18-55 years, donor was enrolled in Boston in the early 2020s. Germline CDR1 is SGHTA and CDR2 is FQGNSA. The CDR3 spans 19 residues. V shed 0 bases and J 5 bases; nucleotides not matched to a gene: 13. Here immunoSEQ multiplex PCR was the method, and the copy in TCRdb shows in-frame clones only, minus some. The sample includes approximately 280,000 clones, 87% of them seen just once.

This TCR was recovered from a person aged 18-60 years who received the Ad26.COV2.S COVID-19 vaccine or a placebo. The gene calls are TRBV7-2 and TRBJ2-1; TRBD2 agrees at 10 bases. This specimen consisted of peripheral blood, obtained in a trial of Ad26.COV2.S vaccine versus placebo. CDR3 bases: TGTGCCAGCAGCTTAGCGCGGCTAGCGGGAGTCAGACGGAACAATGAGCAGTTCTTC. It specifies CASSLARLAGVRRNNEQFF.